The sequence of this T cell receptor beta chain was determined in a study of OX40 agonist ivuxolimab in advanced cancers. Overall study: Patients were dosed with the agonistic anti-OX40 (CD134) antibody ivuxolimab. A history of anti-PD-1, anti-PD-L1 or anti-CTLA-4 therapy was acceptable, and 40% had some. Cancers in dose escalation were hepatocellular, melanoma, renal cell and head and neck.

CDR1 LNHDA and CDR2 SQIVND come from the germline V gene (reference sequence). CDR3 length equals 15 residues. Unmatched junction bases numbered 9, after V lost 5 bases and J lost 7 bases. Repertoires were generated with immunoSEQ multiplex PCR, while TCRdb's copy carries only in-frame clones and drops some. Altogether approximately 63,000 clones are present, about nine tenths being singletons, with the ten largest covering about 1.2%. Details on this clone: Its antigen is unidentified.

Study-level findings and limits: CD8+ T cells averaged more expanded clones than CD4+.

The TCR was taken from an adult with an advanced solid tumor such as melanoma, head and neck, liver or kidney cancer. V and J are TRBV19 and TRBJ1-3, with 9 bases aligning to TRBD1. The specimen was CD4+ or CD8+ T cells sorted from blood, collected in a trial of the OX40 agonist ivuxolimab. This CDR3 reads CASSGTGGLGNTIYF. CDR3 sequence (DNA): TGTGCCAGTAGTGGCACAGGGGGCCTTGGGAACACCATATATTTT. The full variable domain, completed using reference TRBV19 and TRBJ1-3, is DGGITQSPKYLFRKEGQNVTLSCEQNLNHDAMYWYRQDPGQGLRLIYYSQIVNDFQKGDIAEGYSVSREKKESFPLTVTSAQKNPTAFYLCASSGTGGLGNTIYFGEGSWLTVV.